The 25 T cell receptor beta chains listed next were all sequenced from one sample in a study of cytomegalovirus exposure and HLA in healthy donors. PCR amplification relied on 60 Vbeta primers (plus 13 Jbeta primers). The method was immunoSEQ multiplex PCR; TCRdb's version includes in-frame clones alone and lacks a portion of them. The data show about 94,000 clones, less than 80% seen once. Sequencing was carried out using PBMCs. The receptors were gathered from a man aged 30-40 years in good health and CMV-seropositive.

A word on this clone: With only one base between it and a far larger clone, this is likely a read error. CDR3 bases: TGTGCCAGCAGCCGACGGGACTATGGCTACACCTTC. Translating gives CASSRRDYGYTF. The chain employs TRBV11-2 and TRBJ1-2; no reliable D call. Germline V gives CDR1 SGHAT, CDR2 FQNNGV. V lost 5 bases and J 3 bases, leaving 7 bases between the germline ends. The CDR3 covers 12 residues.

V usage is TRBV5-8 and J usage is TRBJ2-3, with 9 bases aligning to TRBD2. This CDR3 has 15 amino acids. V was pared by 4 bases and J by 2 bases, with 5 bases of the junction left unmatched. Germline V gives CDR1 SGHTS, CDR2 YDEGEE. CDR3 DNA: TGTGCCAGCAGCAATAGCGGGAGTCCCACAGATACGCAGTATTTT. Translation gives CASSNSGSPTDTQYF.

CDR3 nucleotides: TGTGCCAGCAGCTTGACCAACCTAGCGTTATCCTACAATGAGCAGTTCTTC. Translated, it gives CASSLTNLALSYNEQFF. The chain is built from TRBV5-6 and TRBJ2-1; perhaps TRBD2 as D (6 bases). The CDR3 consists of 17 residues. The ends were cut back, 1 base at V and 1 base at J, with 15 bases in the middle. CDR1 and CDR2 (germline): SGHDT, YYEEEE.

The rearrangement links TRBV5-4 to TRBJ2-2; 10 bases are a match to TRBD1. The CDR3 runs 16 residues. CDR1 is SGHNT and CDR2 is YYREEE in the germline V gene (reference sequence). The V gene end was trimmed by 4 bases and the J gene end by 2 bases; junction bases not matched to a gene: 5. CDR3 sequence reads: CASSGDRGSNTGELFF. CDR3 nucleotides: TGTGCCAGCAGCGGGGACAGGGGCTCAAACACCGGGGAGCTGTTTTTT.

The genes are TRBV4-2 and TRBJ2-7; D is perhaps TRBD2 (5 bases). The germline V and J ends were trimmed by 0 bases and 2 bases, with 14 bases remaining between them. Germline CDR1 and CDR2: LGHNA and YNFKEQ. The CDR3 is 16 amino acids. The CDR3 reads CASSQERGAVPYEQYF. CDR3 coding DNA: TGTGCCAGCAGCCAAGAACGGGGAGCGGTTCCCTACGAGCAGTACTTC.

The chain employs TRBV7-6 and TRBJ1-1, with TRBD1 identical over 7 bases. Trimming cost V 1 base and J 5 bases; bases outside gene matches: 4. CDR3 length: 14 residues. From germline, CDR1 is SGHVS and CDR2 FNYEAQ. CDR3 sequence reads: CASSLGQGETEAFF. Written as DNA, the CDR3 is TGTGCCAGCAGCTTAGGACAGGGCGAAACTGAAGCTTTCTTT.

This sequence joins TRBV5-6 and TRBJ1-1; no reliable D call. V was pared by 3 bases and J by 0 bases, with 15 bases between. The germline gives CDR1 SGHDT, CDR2 YYEEEE. The CDR3 consists of 16 residues. CDR3 in amino acids: CASSSRHNNMNTEAFF. CDR3 nucleotide sequence: TGTGCCAGCAGCTCCCGTCATAACAACATGAACACTGAAGCTTTCTTT.

The rearrangement joins TRBV9 to TRBJ1-1; possibly TRBD1 for D (6 bases). Trimming removed 3 bases from V and 6 bases from J, with 18 bases in between. The CDR3 loop spans 15 amino acids. The V gene's germline CDR1 is SGDLS and CDR2 YYNGEE. DNA for the CDR3: TGTGCCAGCAGCGGAGAAGGGGGTCTGGTGGCTGAAGCTTTCTTT. Protein: CASSGEGGLVAEAFF.

This clone was recorded only once. The chain employs TRBV27 and TRBJ2-5, with D perhaps matching TRBD2 (5 bases). The CDR3 is 11 residues long. V dropped 8 bases and J dropped 4 bases, with 8 bases sitting between them. Germline V gives CDR1 MNHEY, CDR2 SMNVEV (reference sequence). CDR3 coding DNA: TGTGCCAGCCGGACTTTAGAGACCCAGTACTTC. As protein: CASRTLETQYF.

This clone showed up just a few times. V usage is TRBV13 and J usage is TRBJ1-1, with 9 bases fitting TRBD1. Per the germline V gene, CDR1 is PRHDT and CDR2 is FYEKMQ (reference sequence). The CDR3 consists of 14 residues. After removal of 5 bases from V and 6 bases from J, the junction contained 7 bases not matched to a gene. The CDR3 sequence: CASSTDRGDAEAFF. CDR3 coding DNA: TGTGCCAGCAGCACGGACAGGGGCGACGCTGAAGCTTTCTTT.

This chain connects TRBV10-3 to TRBJ1-5, with D perhaps TRBD1 (5 bases). The CDR3 has 13 amino acids. The germline gives CDR1 ENHRY, CDR2 SYGVKD. Between the trimmed V and J ends, which lost 6 bases and 7 bases, there was a span of 13 bases. CDR3 in amino acids: CAIRMTVNQPQHF. CDR3 DNA: TGTGCCATCAGGATGACAGTTAACCAGCCCCAGCATTTT.

The count of this clone is one. The V call is TRBV7-9, the J call TRBJ2-3, with 8 bases that match TRBD1. Unmatched junction bases numbered 5, after V lost 4 bases and J lost 11 bases. Germline V CDR1 and CDR2: SEHNR, FQNEAQ (reference sequence). This CDR3 is built from 12 residues. Here the CDR3 reads CASSSQGAGQYF. The CDR3 DNA follows: TGTGCCAGCAGCTCTCAGGGGGCAGGGCAGTATTTT.

As for this clone: As the CDR3 is not closed by the conserved phenylalanine or tryptophan, this likely results from a read error. No DNA is shown, since the ends of the CDR3 on it are uncertain; the CDR3 is the one TCRdb lists. The chain has TRBV6-1 and TRBJ2-7; the D call in the table, TRBD2, was not verified against the DNA. Per the germline V gene, CDR1 is MNHNS and CDR2 is SASEGT. The length of the CDR3 is 15 amino acids, counting both ends. The CDR3 protein is CASSELLPSGSYWGR.

V and J are TRBV30 and TRBJ2-7; D remains ambiguous. The germline V gene has CDR1 GTSNPN and CDR2 SVGIG (reference sequence). Trimming took 2 bases from V and 2 from J, leaving 4 bases between them. This CDR3 region has 11 residues. The CDR3 nucleotides read TGTGCCTGGAGTATCACCTACGAGCAGTACTTC. Amino acids: CAWSITYEQYF.

The chain is built from TRBV7-8 and TRBJ1-1; D remains ambiguous. CDR1 is SGHVS, CDR2 FQNEAQ, per germline. The CDR3 runs 15 residues. V was pared by 1 base and J by 1 base, with 10 bases between. The DNA of the CDR3 is TGTGCCAGCAGCTTAGTCCGGGGAGGGAACACTGAAGCTTTCTTT. It codes for CASSLVRGGNTEAFF.

This clone was detected only once. The rearrangement joins TRBV27 to TRBJ2-7, with a weak D call TRBD1 (6 bases). Germline values: CDR1 MNHEY, CDR2 SMNVEV (reference sequence). CDR3 length: 14 amino acids. V was clipped by 5 bases and J by 2 bases, with 13 bases between them. The CDR3 region is CASSARDNTYEQYF. CDR3 coding DNA: TGTGCCAGCAGTGCCCGGGACAATACCTACGAGCAGTACTTC.

This clone was recorded only once. This chain links TRBV6-1 with TRBJ1-1, with 7 bases lining up with TRBD1. Germline V gene data show CDR1 as MNHNS and CDR2 as SASEGT. The CDR3 has 14 residues. With 6 bases clipped from V and 5 bases from J, the junction kept 9 bases outside the gene matches. CDR3 sequence reads: CASSKGARGTEAFF. The CDR3 region has the DNA TGTGCCAGCAGCAAGGGGGCCAGAGGGACTGAAGCTTTCTTT.

This clone was observed a few times. The rearrangement joins TRBV19 to TRBJ2-5; 7 nucleotides align to TRBD2. The CDR3 runs 14 residues. Trimming cost V 1 base and J 3 bases; bases outside gene matches: 2. The germline gives CDR1 LNHDA, CDR2 SQIVND (reference sequence). DNA for the CDR3: TGTGCCAGTAGTATAGTGGCGGGAGAAGAGACCCAGTACTTC. This sequence encodes CASSIVAGEETQYF. Drawing the rest from reference TRBV19 and TRBJ2-5, the complete variable domain is DGGITQSPKYLFRKEGQNVTLSCEQNLNHDAMYWYRQDPGQGLRLIYYSQIVNDFQKGDIAEGYSVSREKKESFPLTVTSAQKNPTAFYLCASSIVAGEETQYFGPGTRLLVL.

The CDR3 reads CASSDVTGGADTQYF. As DNA, the CDR3 is TGTGCCAGCAGTGATGTGACAGGGGGCGCAGATACGCAGTATTTT. The chain employs TRBV6-1 and TRBJ2-3; TRBD1 aligns across 10 bases. With V trimmed by 3 bases and J by 4 bases, 4 bases remained unmatched. The CDR3 extends over 15 amino acids. CDR1 is MNHNS, CDR2 SASEGT, per germline.

This chain joins TRBV4-2 and TRBJ2-1, with a tentative D call TRBD2 (6 bases). This CDR3 has 14 residues. The germline gives CDR1 LGHNA, CDR2 YNFKEQ. Trimming removed 4 bases at V and 2 bases at J, with 9 bases between. DNA of the CDR3: TGTGCCAGCAGCCTTAGCGGTGCCTACAATGAGCAGTTCTTC. It codes for CASSLSGAYNEQFF.

The genes are TRBV7-9 and TRBJ2-7; D is possibly TRBD2 (6 bases). The CDR3 loop spans 16 amino acids. The germline CDR1 and CDR2 sequences are SEHNR and FQNEAQ (reference sequence). The germline V and J ends were trimmed by 5 bases and 4 bases, with 21 bases remaining between them. The CDR3 is CASSPPPRDGGYEQYF. The CDR3 coding sequence is TGTGCCAGCAGCCCTCCCCCCCGGGACGGGGGTTACGAGCAGTACTTC.

The V call is TRBV6-5, the J call TRBJ2-3; D is unclear. The germline V gene encodes CDR1 MNHEY and CDR2 SVGAGI. V was pared by 6 bases and J by 4 bases, with 14 bases between. The CDR3 contains 14 residues. CDR3 nucleotide sequence: TGTGCCAGCAGCACAACCGGAGAGGCAGATACGCAGTATTTT. Amino acid sequence: CASSTTGEADTQYF.

This chain joins TRBV6-1 and TRBJ2-1, with D uncertain. The V end was cut by 8 bases, the J end by 1 base, with 12 bases between. The CDR3 has 14 residues. Germline CDR1 reads MNHNS; CDR2 reads SASEGT. CDR3 residues: CASQMSKSYNEQFF. CDR3 sequence (DNA): TGTGCCAGCCAGATGTCCAAATCCTACAATGAGCAGTTCTTC.

This rearrangement joins TRBV7-3 to TRBJ1-1; 10 bases match TRBD1. CDR3 size: 18 residues. V lost 6 bases and J lost 0; bases outside the gene matches: 13. Germline assignment: CDR1 SGHTA and CDR2 FQGTGA. In nucleotides, the CDR3 is TGTGCCAGCAGTTTACGGGCCGGGACAGGGGCCTTGAACACTGAAGCTTTCTTT. Residues: CASSLRAGTGALNTEAFF.

V and J are TRBV6-1 and TRBJ2-1, with D hard to call. V was clipped by 0 bases and J by 8 bases, with 11 bases between them. Germline CDR1 and CDR2: MNHNS and SASEGT. The CDR3 sequence is 14 residues long. CDR3 coding DNA: TGTGCCAGCAGTGAAGCGAGGAGCTTGGATGAGCAGTTCTTC. Amino acids: CASSEARSLDEQFF.